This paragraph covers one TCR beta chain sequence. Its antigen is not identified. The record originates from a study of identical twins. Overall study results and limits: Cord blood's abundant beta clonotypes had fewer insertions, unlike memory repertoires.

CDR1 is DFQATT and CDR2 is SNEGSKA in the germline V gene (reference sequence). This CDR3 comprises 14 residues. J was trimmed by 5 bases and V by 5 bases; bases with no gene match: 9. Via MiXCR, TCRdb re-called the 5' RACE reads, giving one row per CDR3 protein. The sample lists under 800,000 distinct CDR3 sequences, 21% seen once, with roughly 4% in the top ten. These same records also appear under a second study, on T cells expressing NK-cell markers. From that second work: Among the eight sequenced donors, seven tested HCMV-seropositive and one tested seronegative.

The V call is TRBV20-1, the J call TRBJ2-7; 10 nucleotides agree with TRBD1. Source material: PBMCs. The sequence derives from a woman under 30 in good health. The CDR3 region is CSAGLGTGAHEQYF. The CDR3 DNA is TGCAGTGCTGGGTTGGGGACAGGGGCCCACGAGCAGTACTTC.